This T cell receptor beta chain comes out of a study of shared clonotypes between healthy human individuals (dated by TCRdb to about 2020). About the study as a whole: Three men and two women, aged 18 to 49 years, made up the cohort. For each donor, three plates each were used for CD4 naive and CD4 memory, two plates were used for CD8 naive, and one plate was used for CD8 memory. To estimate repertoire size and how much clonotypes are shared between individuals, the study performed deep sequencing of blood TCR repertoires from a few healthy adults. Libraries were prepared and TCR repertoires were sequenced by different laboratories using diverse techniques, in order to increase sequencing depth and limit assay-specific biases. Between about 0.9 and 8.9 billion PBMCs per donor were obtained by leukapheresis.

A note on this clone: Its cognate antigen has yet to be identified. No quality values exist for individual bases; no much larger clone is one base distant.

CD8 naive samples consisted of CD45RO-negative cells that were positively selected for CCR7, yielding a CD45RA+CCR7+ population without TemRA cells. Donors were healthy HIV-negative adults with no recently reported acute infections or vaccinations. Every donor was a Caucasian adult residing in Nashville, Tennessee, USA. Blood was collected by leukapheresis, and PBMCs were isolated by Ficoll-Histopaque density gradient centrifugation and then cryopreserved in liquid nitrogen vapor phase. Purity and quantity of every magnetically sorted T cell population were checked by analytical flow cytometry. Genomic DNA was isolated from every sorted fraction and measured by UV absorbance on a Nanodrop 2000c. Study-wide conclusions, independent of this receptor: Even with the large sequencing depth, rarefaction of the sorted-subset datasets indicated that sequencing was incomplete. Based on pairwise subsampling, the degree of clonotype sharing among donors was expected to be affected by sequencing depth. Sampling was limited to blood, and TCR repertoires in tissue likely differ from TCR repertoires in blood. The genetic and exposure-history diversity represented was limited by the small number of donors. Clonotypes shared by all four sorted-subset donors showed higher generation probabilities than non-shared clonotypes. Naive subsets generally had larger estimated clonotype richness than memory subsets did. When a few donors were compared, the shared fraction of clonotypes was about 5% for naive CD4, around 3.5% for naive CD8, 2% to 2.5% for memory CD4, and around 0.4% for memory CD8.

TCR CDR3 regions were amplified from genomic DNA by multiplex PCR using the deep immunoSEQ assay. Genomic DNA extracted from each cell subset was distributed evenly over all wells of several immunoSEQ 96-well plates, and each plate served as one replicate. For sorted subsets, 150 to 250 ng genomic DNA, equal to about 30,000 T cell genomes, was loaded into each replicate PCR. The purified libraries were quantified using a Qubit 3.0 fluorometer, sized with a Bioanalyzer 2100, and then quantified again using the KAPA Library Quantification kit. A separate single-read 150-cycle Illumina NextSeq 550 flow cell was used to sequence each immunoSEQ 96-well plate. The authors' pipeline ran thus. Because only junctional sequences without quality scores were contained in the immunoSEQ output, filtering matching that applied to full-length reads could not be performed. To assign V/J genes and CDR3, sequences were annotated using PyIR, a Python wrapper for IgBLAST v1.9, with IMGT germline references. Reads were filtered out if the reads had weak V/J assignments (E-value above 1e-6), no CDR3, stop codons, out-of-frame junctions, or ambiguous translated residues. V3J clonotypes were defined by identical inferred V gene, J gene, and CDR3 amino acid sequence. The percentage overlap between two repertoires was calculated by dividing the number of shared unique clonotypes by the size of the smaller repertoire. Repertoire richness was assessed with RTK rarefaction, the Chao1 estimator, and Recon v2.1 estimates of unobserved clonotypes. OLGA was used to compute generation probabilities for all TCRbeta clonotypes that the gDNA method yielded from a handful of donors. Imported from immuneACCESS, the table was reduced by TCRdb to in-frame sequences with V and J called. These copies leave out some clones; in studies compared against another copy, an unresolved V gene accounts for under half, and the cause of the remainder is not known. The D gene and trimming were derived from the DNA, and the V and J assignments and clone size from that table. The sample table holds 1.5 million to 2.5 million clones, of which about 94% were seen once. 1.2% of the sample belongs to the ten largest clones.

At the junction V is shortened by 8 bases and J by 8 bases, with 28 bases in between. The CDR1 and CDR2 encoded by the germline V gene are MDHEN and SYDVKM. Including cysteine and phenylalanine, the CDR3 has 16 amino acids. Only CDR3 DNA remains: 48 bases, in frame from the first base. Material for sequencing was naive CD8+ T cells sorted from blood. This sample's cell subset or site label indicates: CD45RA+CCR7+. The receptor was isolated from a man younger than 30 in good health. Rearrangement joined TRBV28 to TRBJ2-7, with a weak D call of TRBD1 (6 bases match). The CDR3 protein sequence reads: CASSGPIGDTPGKQYF. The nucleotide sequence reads TGTGCCAGCTCCGGGCCCATCGGGGACACCCCCGGCAAGCAGTACTTC.